This is a list of T cell receptor beta chains from one sample in a study of cytomegalovirus exposure and HLA in healthy donors. The protocol was immunoSEQ multiplex PCR, while the TCRdb copy is restricted to in-frame clones and leaves out a portion. The sample consists of about 120,000 clones, roughly a sixth of them appearing once. Sequencing was performed on PBMCs. The receptors shown here come from a female donor in good health and CMV-seropositive. Each CDR3 is given with its conserved first and last residue. A D gene is named only where the DNA matches it firmly. The size field is filled for only some rows; it gives once, few, many or a size class.

CDR3 protein | CDR3 DNA | D gene | V gene | CDR3 length | clone size | J gene
CASSPQTGGSYEQYF | TGTGCCAGCAGCCCCCAGACAGGGGGGTCTTACGAGCAGTACTTC | TRBD1 | TRBV5-4 | 15 | few | TRBJ2-7
CASSARTSGSYEQYF | TGTGCCAGCAGCGCAAGGACTAGCGGGTCCTACGAGCAGTACTTC | TRBD2 | TRBV2 | 15 | . | TRBJ2-7
CASSSSRTSGSPVLTQYF | TGTGCCAGTAGTTCTAGTCGGACTAGCGGGAGCCCCGTCCTCACCCAGTACTTC | TRBD2 | TRBV19 | 18 | . | TRBJ2-5
CSVEDLQGGSGYTF | TGCAGCGTTGAAGATTTGCAGGGAGGCTCTGGCTACACCTTC | . | TRBV29-1 | 14 | few | TRBJ1-2
CASSLWTGGSQPQHF | TGTGCCAGCAGCTTATGGACAGGGGGCAGTCAGCCCCAGCATTTT | TRBD1 | TRBV7-2 | 15 | . | TRBJ1-5
CASSFQAFPYEQYF | TGTGCCAGCAGTTTTCAAGCTTTCCCCTACGAGCAGTACTTC | . | TRBV27 | 14 | . | TRBJ2-7
CASSLTGHPDTQYF | TGTGCCAGCAGCTTAACGGGACACCCAGATACGCAGTATTTT | . | TRBV7-3 | 14 | once | TRBJ2-3
CASSTPSPLGAGVGYEQYF | TGTGCCAGCAGCACCCCTTCGCCCCTCGGAGCGGGAGTGGGGTACGAGCAGTACTTC | TRBD2 | TRBV5-4 | 19 | . | TRBJ2-7
CASSLRQYTEAFF | TGTGCCAGCAGTTTACGACAGTACACTGAAGCTTTCTTT | . | TRBV28 | 13 | . | TRBJ1-1
CASSRDFPYEQYF | TGTGCCAGCAGTCGGGACTTCCCCTACGAGCAGTACTTC | . | TRBV5-5 | 13 | . | TRBJ2-7
CASSHMTSGNYNEQFF | TGCGCCAGCAGCCACATGACTAGCGGTAACTACAATGAGCAGTTCTTC | TRBD2 | TRBV4-3 | 16 | . | TRBJ2-1
CASSPWRDRSQHF | TGTGCCAGCAGCCCGTGGCGGGACAGGAGCCAGCATTTT | TRBD1 | TRBV2 | 13 | few | TRBJ1-5
CASSVGDRGTEAFF | TGTGCCAGCAGCGTCGGGGACAGGGGAACTGAAGCTTTCTTT | TRBD1 | TRBV9 | 14 | few | TRBJ1-1
CASSPAGGPGNEQFF | TGTGCCAGCAGTCCAGCGGGAGGGCCGGGCAATGAGCAGTTCTTC | TRBD2 | TRBV28 | 15 | . | TRBJ2-1
CASSTRGTGQPQHF | TGTGCCAGCAGCACAAGAGGGACAGGTCAGCCCCAGCATTTT | TRBD1 | TRBV6-5 | 14 | . | TRBJ1-5